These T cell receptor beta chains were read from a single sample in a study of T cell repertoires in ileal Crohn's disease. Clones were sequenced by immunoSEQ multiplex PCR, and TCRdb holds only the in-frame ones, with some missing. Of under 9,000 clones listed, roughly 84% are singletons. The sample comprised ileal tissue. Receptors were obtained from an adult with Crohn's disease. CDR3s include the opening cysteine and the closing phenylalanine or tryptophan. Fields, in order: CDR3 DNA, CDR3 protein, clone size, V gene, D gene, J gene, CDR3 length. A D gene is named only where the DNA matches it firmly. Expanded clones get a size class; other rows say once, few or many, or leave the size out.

TGTGCTAGTGGCGAATGGAGTGCTGAGCAGTTCTTC	CASGEWSAEQFF	few	TRBV12-5	NA	TRBJ2-1	12
TGTGCCAGCAGCCGTGGACTAGGAGGCTACAATGAGCAGTTCTTC	CASSRGLGGYNEQFF	NA	TRBV5-6	TRBD2	TRBJ2-1	15
TGTGCCAGCTCACCGGGTGCAGGGAGAAACACCATATATTTT	CASSPGAGRNTIYF	few	TRBV18	NA	TRBJ1-3	14
TGTGCCAGCAGCGTAGCGGGGGAATTCAACTATGGCTACACCTTC	CASSVAGEFNYGYTF	NA	TRBV9	NA	TRBJ1-2	15
TGCGCCAGCAGACCTACAGGGGTCCGCAATCAGCCCCAGCATTTT	CASRPTGVRNQPQHF	NA	TRBV23-1	TRBD1	TRBJ1-5	15
TGTGCCAGCAGTTCCCGACAGGGGATCGTCTATGGCTACACCTTC	CASSSRQGIVYGYTF	NA	TRBV6-6	TRBD1	TRBJ1-2	15
TGTGCCAGTAGTACGCAGGGGGTTTCCACTGAAGCTTTCTTT	CASSTQGVSTEAFF	once	TRBV19	TRBD1	TRBJ1-1	14
TGTGCCAGTAGTGTTCAGGGGGTCGGTTCACCCCTCCACTTT	CASSVQGVGSPLHF	NA	TRBV19	TRBD1	TRBJ1-6	14
TGTGCCAGCAGTGAAAGACAGGGTTCGAATTCACTCCTCCACTTT	CASSERQGSNSLLHF	NA	TRBV2	TRBD1	TRBJ1-6	15
TGTGCCAGCAGCGCACAGGCTAATCAGCCCCAGCATTTT	CASSAQANQPQHF	NA	TRBV7-3	NA	TRBJ1-5	13
TGTGCCAGCAGCTTAGGACAGGGGGCGCCTGGTGAAAAACTGTTTTTT	CASSLGQGAPGEKLFF	NA	TRBV11-2	TRBD1	TRBJ1-4	16
TGTGCCAGTAGCCCGGGCGGGGGACAGGGGCGAGCTTTCTTT	CASSPGGGQGRAFF	NA	TRBV19	TRBD1	TRBJ1-1	14
TGTGCCAGCAGTGCGGACAGGGCGAGCAATCAGCCCCAGCATTTT	CASSADRASNQPQHF	NA	TRBV6-1	TRBD1	TRBJ1-5	15
TGTGCCAGTCGGACTAGCGGACTACCACTCCAAGAGTGGACCCAGTACTTC	CASRTSGLPLQEWTQYF	NA	TRBV25-1	TRBD2	TRBJ2-5	17
TGCAGCGTTGATAGCATATACCAAGAGACCCAGTACTTC	CSVDSIYQETQYF	once	TRBV29-1	NA	TRBJ2-5	13
TGCGCCAGCAGCGCGGGGACAGCGGGAAACACCATATATTTT	CASSAGTAGNTIYF	NA	TRBV5-1	TRBD1	TRBJ1-3	14
TGTGCCATCAGTGTAGCGGAACCCTCCTACGAGCAGTACTTC	CAISVAEPSYEQYF	NA	TRBV10-3	NA	TRBJ2-7	14
TGTGCCAGTACCTCGGGTCTCCAAAGCAATCAGCCCCAGCATTTT	CASTSGLQSNQPQHF	once	TRBV19	NA	TRBJ1-5	15
TGCGCCAGCAGCACCCAGGGGCAAGAGACCCAGTACTTC	CASSTQGQETQYF	NA	TRBV5-1	NA	TRBJ2-5	13
TGCGCCAGCAGCGGGTGGGCAGGGAGGACTGAAGCTTTCTTT	CASSGWAGRTEAFF	NA	TRBV5-1	NA	TRBJ1-1	14
TGTGCCAGCAGGCCAGCCGGAGGGACAGGGTGGCATGAGCAGTTCTTC	CASRPAGGTGWHEQFF	NA	TRBV14	TRBD1	TRBJ2-1	16
TGTGCCAGCACCATAGGGGAGGGGACCAATTCACCCCTCCACTTT	CASTIGEGTNSPLHF	NA	TRBV9	NA	TRBJ1-6	15
TGCGCCAGCAGCTTGGCCCCGGGGACTCTGGCTGAAAAACTGTTTTTT	CASSLAPGTLAEKLFF	once	TRBV5-1	NA	TRBJ1-4	16
TGCGCCAGCAAAACGGGGGGAGCAACTAATGAAAAACTGTTTTTT	CASKTGGATNEKLFF	NA	TRBV5-1	NA	TRBJ1-4	15
TGTGCCAGCACCCAGAAAGGGGGCTCTGGAAACACCATATATTTT	CASTQKGGSGNTIYF	NA	TRBV18	NA	TRBJ1-3	15
TGTGCCAGTAGCGGGAGCACAGATACGCAGTATTTT	CASSGSTDTQYF	NA	TRBV6-5	TRBD2	TRBJ2-3	12